This T cell receptor (beta chain) comes out of a study of shared clonotypes between healthy human individuals. TCRdb's table, derived via immunoSEQ multiplex PCR, lists solely in-frame clones and lacks some. The sample carries 2 million to 2.5 million clones, roughly 93% recorded once. CDR1 and CDR2 from the germline V gene are SGHAT and FQNNGV. The CDR3 contains 16 residues. Trimming took 2 bases from V and 3 from J; bases not matched to a gene: 7. The receptor's source is a man aged 18 to 30 in good health. Some clones in this sample may be carry-over from other donors' samples. The material sequenced was naive CD4+ T cells from PBMCs. Subset reported: CD45RA+ positively selected. This chain joins TRBV11-2 and TRBJ2-3, with TRBD2 matching 8 bases. The CDR3 region is CASSLIAGSMTDTQYF. The CDR3 DNA follows: TGTGCCAGCAGCTTAATAGCGGGAAGTATGACAGATACGCAGTATTTT.